The 6 T cell receptor beta chains in this list originate from one sample, sequenced in a study of T cells after yellow fever vaccination. MiXCR was run by TCRdb on the 5' RACE reads, yielding one entry per CDR3 protein. Here the sample spans some 70,000 distinct CDR3 sequences, approximately 7% being singletons. The specimen was CD8+ T cells sorted from PBMCs, collected around 45 days after the first yellow fever vaccination. All receptors come from a man between 18 and 35 years old who received the YFV17D yellow fever vaccine.

This clonotype was counted many times. The chain carries TRBV12-3 or TRBV12-4 and TRBJ2-5; TRBD2 matches 11 bases. CDR3 length: 16 residues. Unmatched junction bases numbered 10, after V lost 4 bases and J lost 6 bases. CDR3 in amino acids: CASSSSGGHPSKTQYF. For the CDR3, the DNA is TGTGCCAGCAGTTCTAGCGGGGGGCATCCCTCGAAGACCCAGTACTTC.

This clonotype has a handful of counts. This chain uses TRBV5-4 with TRBJ2-7; D gene unclear. The germline V gene encodes CDR1 SGHNT and CDR2 YYREEE (reference sequence). V gave up 3 bases and J gave up 2 bases, with 12 bases separating them. The CDR3 has 14 residues. CDR3: CASSSRTETYEQYV. DNA for the CDR3: TGTGCCAGCAGCTCAAGGACGGAGACCTACGAGCAGTACGTC.

This clonotype was counted at least ten times. The V call is TRBV6-5, the J call TRBJ2-1; possibly TRBD1 or TRBD2 for D (5 bases each). V shed 5 bases and J shed 10 bases, with 18 bases lying between them. The V gene's germline CDR1 is MNHEY and CDR2 SVGAGI. The CDR3 is made up of 14 amino acids. CDR3 sequence: CASSLRDPLVEQFF. Written as DNA, the CDR3 is TGTGCCAGCAGTCTCCGGGACCCCCTGGTAGAGCAGTTCTTC.

This clonotype was seen ten or more times. J is TRBJ1-6 and V is TRBV6-2 or TRBV6-3; D is undetermined. The V end lost 7 bases, the J end lost 0 bases, and 4 bases lay between the germline ends. Germline loops: CDR1 MNHEY, CDR2 SVGEGT. This CDR3 has 13 residues. In DNA, the CDR3 is TGTGCCAGCATGGCCTCCTATAATTCACCCCTCCACTTT. This sequence encodes CASMASYNSPLHF.

This clonotype was seen a handful of times. This chain uses TRBV5-1 with TRBJ2-7; 7 bases fit TRBD1. Germline V gene sequence: CDR1 SGHRS, CDR2 YFSETQ. The CDR3 length is 14 residues. J was trimmed by 0 bases and V by 0 bases; bases with no gene match: 0. CDR3: CASSLGDSSYEQYV. The DNA of the CDR3 is TGCGCCAGCAGCTTGGGGGACAGCTCCTACGAGCAGTACGTC.

This clonotype was seen many times. V gene TRBV21-1 combines with J gene TRBJ2-1; the table's D gene call, TRBD2, was not cross checked with the DNA. TRBV21-1 is a known pseudogene. The CDR3 runs to 15 residues. This chain's CDR3 is CASSKKSGGADEQFF. CDR3 sequence (DNA): TGTGCCAGCAGCAAAAAGAGCGGGGGGGCAGATGAGCAGTTCTTC.